These 23 T cell receptor beta chains were sequenced from one sample in a study of human T cells and chemical hapten exposure. Time point in this sample: pre-sensitization, week 0. Treatment in this sample: therapeutic diphenylcyclopropenone sensitization with weekly scalp DPC. TCRdb itself ran the RACE reads through MiXCR, one entry per CDR3 protein. The table includes 380,000 or so distinct CDR3 sequences, roughly 6% detected once. Here the sequenced sample was whole blood, taken in connection with sensitization to the hapten diphenylcyclopropenone (DPC). These receptors were obtained from a woman between 18 and 30 years old with alopecia areata. Some clones in this sample may be carry-over from other donors' samples.

This clonotype was detected a few times. This chain connects TRBV27 to TRBJ2-1, with D perhaps matching TRBD2 (6 bases). The V gene's germline CDR1 is MNHEY and CDR2 SMNVEV (reference sequence). CDR3 length equals 12 residues. The V gene lost 6 bases and the J gene lost 10 bases, with 13 bases spanning the gap. CDR3 sequence reads: CASSGGSWEQFF. Here the CDR3 DNA reads TGTGCCAGCAGCGGGGGTTCTTGGGAGCAGTTCTTC.

This clonotype was picked up a small number of times. J is TRBJ2-7 and V is TRBV7-9; D gene unclear. CDR1 and CDR2 (germline): SEHNR, FQNEAQ (reference sequence). The CDR3 consists of 15 residues. V lost 6 bases, J lost 0 bases, and 15 bases lay in between. The CDR3 region is CASRGSVGTSYEQYF. In nucleotides, the CDR3 is TGTGCCAGCAGGGGTTCCGTTGGTACCTCCTACGAGCAGTACTTC.

This chain joins TRBV7-2 and TRBJ2-2; no reliable D call. The CDR3 runs to 16 residues. Germline CDR1 and CDR2: SGHTA and FQGNSA. Deletions cut 3 bases from V and 1 base from J, with 12 bases between. The CDR3 DNA is TGTGCCAGCAGCTTTTCTTTATGGGGGAACACCGGGGAGCTGTTTTTT. Translated, it gives CASSFSLWGNTGELFF.

The rearrangement uses TRBV3-1 and TRBJ1-6; tentatively, D is TRBD1 (6 bases). The germline V gene encodes CDR1 LGHDT and CDR2 YNNKEL (reference sequence). V lost 6 bases and J 10 bases, leaving 10 bases between the germline ends. The CDR3 is 12 amino acids. Here the CDR3 DNA reads TGTGCCAGCAGGGGGGGCTTCTCACCCCTCCACTTT. Its translation is CASRGGFSPLHF. Together with reference TRBV3-1 and TRBJ1-6, the CDR3 gives the full variable domain: DTAVSQTPKYLVTQMGNDKSIKCEQNLGHDTMYWYKQDSKKFLKIMFSYNNKELIINETVPNRFSPKSPDKAHLNLHINSLELGDSAVYFCASRGGFSPLHFGNGTRLTVT.

This clonotype has only a few counts. The CDR3 bases are TGTGCCAGCTCACCTGAAAACAGCAATCAGCCCCAGCATTTT. Protein: CASSPENSNQPQHF. The V and J genes are TRBV18 and TRBJ1-5; D ambiguous. Germline V CDR1 and CDR2: KGHSH, LQKENI. Between the trimmed V and J ends, which lost 3 bases and 1 base, there was a span of 7 bases. The CDR3 is 14 amino acids.

This clonotype was observed once. The CDR3 ends on some other residue instead of the conserved phenylalanine or tryptophan, so this is likely a read error. The J gene is TRBJ1-6, the V gene TRBV12-3 or TRBV12-4; no firm D call. The CDR3 totals 15 residues. Trimming left V 2 bases short and J 7 bases short, with 12 bases between. CDR3 residues: CASSLFRVENSPLHL. Written as DNA, the CDR3 is TGTGCCAGCAGTTTATTCCGGGTTGAGAATTCACCCCTCCACTTA.

This clonotype was observed at least ten times. The genes are TRBV7-3 and TRBJ2-1, with 9 bases aligning to TRBD1. Looked up from germline, CDR1 is SGHTA and CDR2 is FQGTGA. Trimming took 3 bases from V and 3 from J; bases not matched to a gene: 6. The CDR3 covers 16 residues. The CDR3: CASSFTGTGYYNEQFF. DNA for the CDR3: TGTGCCAGCAGCTTTACCGGGACAGGGTACTACAATGAGCAGTTCTTC.

This clonotype has only a few counts. This chain joins TRBV15 and TRBJ1-5, with D unresolved. The CDR3 totals 12 residues. V lost 1 base and J lost 6, with 4 bases in between. Germline V gives CDR1 LNHNV, CDR2 YYDKDF (reference sequence). The CDR3 region is CATSRALQPQHF. CDR3 nucleotide sequence: TGTGCCACCAGCAGAGCCCTTCAGCCCCAGCATTTT.

This clonotype has a handful of counts. The rearrangement links TRBV5-6 to TRBJ2-1, with 7 bases that match TRBD1. V lost 1 base and J lost 7; bases outside the gene matches: 8. CDR3 length: 15 amino acids. Germline V gene data show CDR1 as SGHDT and CDR2 as YYEEEE. The CDR3 DNA follows: TGTGCCAGCAGCTTGAAGACAGGGCTGTGGAATGAGCAGTTCTTC. Its translation is CASSLKTGLWNEQFF.

This chain joins TRBV4-3 and TRBJ2-7; tentative D call: TRBD2 (5 bases). This CDR3 comprises 16 residues. The V end was cut by 4 bases, the J end by 7 bases, with 23 bases between. Germline V gene data show CDR1 as LGHNA and CDR2 as YSLEER. CDR3 bases: TGCGCCAGCAGCCTCGGCCGCCAAGACTACCGCAGAGAGCAGTACTTC. Its protein is CASSLGRQDYRREQYF.

This clonotype was detected ten times or more. The chain combines TRBV12-3 or TRBV12-4 with TRBJ2-7; D may be TRBD1 or TRBD2 (5 bases each). Trimming removed 6 bases from V and 6 bases from J, with 18 bases in between. CDR3 length: 14 amino acids. CDR3 sequence reads: CASRPPGTHPEQYF. The CDR3, as DNA: TGTGCCAGCAGACCGCCCGGGACCCATCCCGAGCAGTACTTC.

The chain is built from TRBV27 and TRBJ1-6, with D unresolved. Deletions cut 6 bases from V and 9 bases from J, with 12 bases between. CDR3 size: 13 residues. Germline V gene data show CDR1 as MNHEY and CDR2 as SMNVEV (reference sequence). CDR3 sequence reads: CASSPGFGSPLHF. Here the CDR3 DNA reads TGTGCCAGCAGCCCTGGATTCGGTTCACCCCTCCACTTT.

This clonotype was recorded a few times. CDR3 bases: TGCGCCAGCAGAATGGTAGGGGGCAAAAACATTCAGTACTTC. Its protein product is CASRMVGGKNIQYF. This sequence joins TRBV4-1 and TRBJ2-4, with a weak D call TRBD1 (6 bases). Trimming removed 6 bases at V and 3 bases at J, with 12 bases between. The CDR3 is 14 amino acids. Germline lookup yields CDR1 MGHRA and CDR2 YSYEKL.

This clonotype was seen ten or more times. This chain joins TRBV5-6 and TRBJ1-5; tentative D call: TRBD1 (5 bases). V lost 3 bases and J 4 bases, leaving 14 bases between the germline ends. The CDR3 loop spans 15 amino acids. CDR1 is SGHDT and CDR2 is YYEEEE in the germline V gene. CDR3 DNA sequence: TGTGCCAGCAGCTCCTGGGGGAGGATTAATCAGCCCCAGCATTTT. Encoded protein: CASSSWGRINQPQHF.

This clonotype was counted at least ten times. The CDR3 DNA follows: TGTGCCAGCACCCCTAGCGGGCGGATTCTGACGAATGAGCAGTTCTTC. Translating it yields CASTPSGRILTNEQFF. The genes are TRBV14 and TRBJ2-1; 8 bases match TRBD2. Germline assignment: CDR1 SGHDN and CDR2 FVKESK. This CDR3 has 16 amino acids. The V segment lost 7 bases and the J segment 7 bases; nucleotides outside the gene matches: 15.

This clonotype was observed a few times. This chain uses TRBV2 with TRBJ2-7, with D maybe TRBD1 (6 bases). V was pared by 2 bases and J by 6 bases, with 14 bases between. This CDR3 has 14 residues. CDR1 is SNHLY and CDR2 is FYNNEI in the germline V gene. CDR3 sequence: CASSERDTLGEQYF. In nucleotides, the CDR3 is TGTGCCAGCAGTGAAAGGGACACCCTCGGCGAGCAGTACTTC.

The rearrangement links TRBV12-3 or TRBV12-4 to TRBJ1-6, with TRBD1 as a possible D gene (5 bases). The V end was cut by 3 bases, the J end by 6 bases, with 15 bases between. This CDR3 is built from 16 residues. CDR3 in amino acids: CASSFGGPLLNSPLHF. The CDR3, as DNA: TGTGCCAGCAGTTTTGGGGGACCTCTCCTTAATTCACCCCTCCACTTT.

This clonotype showed up many times. The rearrangement uses TRBV28 and TRBJ1-2, with D possibly being TRBD1 (6 bases). The germline V and J ends were trimmed by 6 bases and 4 bases, with 18 bases remaining between them. Germline V gene lookup returns CDR1 MDHEN and CDR2 SYDVKM. This CDR3 is built from 15 residues. The CDR3 loop is CASSPLGPRGYGYTF. The CDR3, as DNA: TGTGCCAGCAGCCCTCTGGGCCCCAGGGGCTATGGCTACACCTTC.

This clonotype was seen repeatedly, ten times or more. The V call is TRBV28, the J call TRBJ1-2; 8 bases fit TRBD1. The germline V gene encodes CDR1 MDHEN and CDR2 SYDVKM. CDR3 length: 15 residues. V shed 2 bases, J shed 3 bases, and the junction held 5 bases outside the gene matches. CDR3 DNA sequence: TGTGCCAGCAGTTTAACCGGACAGGGTGACTATGGCTACACCTTC. Protein: CASSLTGQGDYGYTF.

This clonotype has a count of ten or more. The chain uses TRBV20-1 and TRBJ2-5; 9 positions match TRBD1. The germline gives CDR1 DFQATT, CDR2 SNEGSKA (reference sequence). V shed 6 bases, J shed 1 base, and the junction held 12 bases outside the gene matches. The CDR3 runs to 16 residues. CDR3 sequence (DNA): TGCAGTGCGCCCGGGACAGGGCTCTTCAGCCAAGAGACCCAGTACTTC. It yields the protein CSAPGTGLFSQETQYF.

This clonotype was seen many times. This sequence joins TRBV5-1 and TRBJ1-3; D unclear. V was clipped by 2 bases and J by 8 bases, with 11 bases between them. Germline-derived CDR1 and CDR2 are SGHRS and YFSETQ. This CDR3 contains 13 residues. The CDR3 coding sequence is TGCGCCAGCAGCTTCAACTCTGGGGACACCATATATTTT. Its protein is CASSFNSGDTIYF. Full variable domain (rest looked up from reference TRBV5-1 and TRBJ1-3): KAGVTQTPRYLIKTRGQQVTLSCSPISGHRSVSWYQQTPGQGLQFLFEYFSETQRNKGNFPGRFSGRQFSNSRSEMNVSTLELGDSALYLCASSFNSGDTIYFGEGSWLTVV.

In its sample, this clonotype was seen a few times. V usage is TRBV4-2 and J usage is TRBJ2-3, with 9 positions matching TRBD2. This CDR3 is 18 amino acids long. Germline lookup yields CDR1 LGHNA and CDR2 YNFKEQ. V lost 4 bases to trimming and J lost 2 bases; unmatched junction nucleotides: 13. CDR3 nucleotides: TGTGCCAGCAGCCTCAAGGGCGGGGGGGGCCATTCCACAGATACGCAGTATTTT. Protein: CASSLKGGGGHSTDTQYF.

This clonotype was seen repeatedly, ten times or more. The chain employs TRBV15 and TRBJ2-3; 9 bases align to TRBD2. The germline CDR1 and CDR2 sequences are LNHNV and YYDKDF (reference sequence). V trimming: 3 bases; J trimming: 1 base; junction bases outside the gene matches: 2. CDR3 size: 15 residues. Here the CDR3 DNA reads TGTGCCACCAGCAGGGAGCGGGGGGGCACAGATACGCAGTATTTT. Amino acids: CATSRERGGTDTQYF.